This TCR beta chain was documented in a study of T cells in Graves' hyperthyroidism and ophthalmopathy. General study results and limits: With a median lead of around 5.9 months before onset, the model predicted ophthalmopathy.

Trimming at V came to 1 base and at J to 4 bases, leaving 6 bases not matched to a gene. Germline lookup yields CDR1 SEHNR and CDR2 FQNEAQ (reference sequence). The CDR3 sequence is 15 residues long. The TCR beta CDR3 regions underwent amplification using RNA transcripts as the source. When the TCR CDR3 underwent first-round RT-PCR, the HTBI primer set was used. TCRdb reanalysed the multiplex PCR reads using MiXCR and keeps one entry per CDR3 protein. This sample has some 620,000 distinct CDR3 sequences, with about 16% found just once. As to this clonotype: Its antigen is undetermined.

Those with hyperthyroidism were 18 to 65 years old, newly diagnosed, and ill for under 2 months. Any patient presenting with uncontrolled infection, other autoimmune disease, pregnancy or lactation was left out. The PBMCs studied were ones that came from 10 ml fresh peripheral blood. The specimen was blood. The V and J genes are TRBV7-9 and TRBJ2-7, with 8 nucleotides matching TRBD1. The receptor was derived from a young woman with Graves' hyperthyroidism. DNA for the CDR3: TGTGCCAGCAGCTTAGAAACAGGGGGTTGGTACGAGCAGTACTTC. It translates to CASSLETGGWYEQYF. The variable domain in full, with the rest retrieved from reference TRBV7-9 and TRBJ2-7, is DTGVSQNPRHKITKRGQNVTFRCDPISEHNRLYWYRQTLGQGPEFLTYFQNEAQLEKSRLLSDRFSAERPKGSFSTLEIQRTEQGDSAMYLCASSLETGGWYEQYFGPGTRLTVT.